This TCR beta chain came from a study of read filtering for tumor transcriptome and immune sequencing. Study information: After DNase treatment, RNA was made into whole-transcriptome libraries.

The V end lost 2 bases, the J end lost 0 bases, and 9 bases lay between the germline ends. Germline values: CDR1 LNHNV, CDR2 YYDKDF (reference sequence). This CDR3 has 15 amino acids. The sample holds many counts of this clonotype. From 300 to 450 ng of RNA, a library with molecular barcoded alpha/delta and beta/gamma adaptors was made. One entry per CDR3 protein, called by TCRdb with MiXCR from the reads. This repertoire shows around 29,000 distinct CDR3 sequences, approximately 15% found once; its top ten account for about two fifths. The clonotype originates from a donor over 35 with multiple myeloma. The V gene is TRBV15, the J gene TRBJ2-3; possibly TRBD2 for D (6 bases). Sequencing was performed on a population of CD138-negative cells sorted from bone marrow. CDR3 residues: CATSRLAISTDTQYF. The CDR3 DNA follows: TGTGCCACCAGCAGACTAGCGATAAGCACAGATACGCAGTATTTT.